A single sample is the source of the 9 T cell receptor beta chains below, sequenced in a study of cytomegalovirus exposure and HLA in healthy donors. In the PCR, 60 Vbeta and 13 Jbeta primers were used. The assay was immunoSEQ multiplex PCR, and TCRdb's table has in-frame clones only and misses some. There are some 110,000 clones in the sample; nearly 85% occur only once, and 5% to 6.5% lies in the top ten. The sample taken for sequencing was PBMCs. The receptor set was obtained from a man aged 18 to 30 in good health and CMV-seronegative.

Written as DNA, the CDR3 is TGTGCCAGCAGCTCCCTCGGGAGGACTCAGGGCAATCAGCCCCAGCATTTT. It encodes CASSSLGRTQGNQPQHF. The V and J genes are TRBV11-2 and TRBJ1-5; D is undetermined. Germline assignment: CDR1 SGHAT and CDR2 FQNNGV. This CDR3 spans 17 amino acids. Trimming cost V 4 bases and J 2 bases, with 18 bases left between them.

The chain has TRBV28 and TRBJ2-7, with TRBD2 matching over 15 bases. V gave up 1 base and J gave up 6 bases; unmatched junction bases: 1. CDR1 and CDR2 from the germline V gene are MDHEN and SYDVKM. This CDR3 comprises 15 residues. CDR3 nucleotide sequence: TGTGCCAGCAGTTTATCGGGACTAGCGGGAGGCGAGCAGTACTTC. Amino acid sequence: CASSLSGLAGGEQYF.

The rearrangement joins TRBV9 to TRBJ2-7; 7 bases map to TRBD1. The CDR3 loop spans 14 amino acids. V was pared by 2 bases and J by 5 bases, with 7 bases of the junction left unmatched. Looked up from germline, CDR1 is SGDLS and CDR2 is YYNGEE. In DNA, the CDR3 is TGTGCCAGCAGCGTCGGGACAGTGGCACACGAGCAGTACTTC. It is translated as CASSVGTVAHEQYF.

The V call is TRBV19, the J call TRBJ2-1; D perhaps matches TRBD2 (6 bases). The V end was cut by 4 bases, the J end by 2 bases, with 15 bases between. Looked up from germline, CDR1 is LNHDA and CDR2 is SQIVND (reference sequence). The CDR3 covers 16 residues. The CDR3 sequence is CASSKVASVPYNEQFF. CDR3 nucleotide sequence: TGTGCCAGTAGTAAGGTGGCTAGCGTACCCTACAATGAGCAGTTCTTC.

This clone was seen just once. The chain joins TRBV4-1 to TRBJ2-3, with 14 bases that match TRBD2. Germline V gene sequence: CDR1 MGHRA, CDR2 YSYEKL. This CDR3 has 17 residues. J gave up 5 bases and V 0 bases, and 4 bases lay outside the gene matches. CDR3 protein: CASSQESGTSGGDTQYF. CDR3 bases: TGCGCCAGCAGCCAAGAGTCCGGGACTAGCGGGGGAGATACGCAGTATTTT.

This clone was seen only a few times. The chain uses TRBV7-2 and TRBJ2-3, with a tentative D call TRBD2 (6 bases). The germline V gene has CDR1 SGHTA and CDR2 FQGNSA. The CDR3 runs to 14 residues. V lost 8 bases, J lost 1 base, and 13 bases lay in between. CDR3 in DNA: TGTGCCAGCGGGCGGGACTCGGGCACAGATACGCAGTATTTT. It codes for CASGRDSGTDTQYF.

The chain couples TRBV7-9 to TRBJ2-7; 9 bases are a match to TRBD2. The junction had 6 bases not matched to a gene; V was cut back by 1 base and J by 5 bases. The CDR3 has 15 residues. Germline CDR1 is SEHNR and CDR2 is FQNEAQ (reference sequence). In nucleotides, the CDR3 is TGTGCCAGCAGCTTAGAGGGACTAGCTATCGACGAGCAGTACTTC. Translated, it gives CASSLEGLAIDEQYF.

This chain links TRBV18 with TRBJ2-3, with D uncertain. Germline CDR1 reads KGHSH; CDR2 reads LQKENI. The germline V and J ends were trimmed by 3 bases and 0 bases, with 10 bases remaining between them. The CDR3 runs 15 residues. CDR3 nucleotide sequence: TGTGCCAGCTCACCTCCGACAACCAGCACAGATACGCAGTATTTT. Translating it yields CASSPPTTSTDTQYF.

J is TRBJ2-7 and V is TRBV14; perhaps TRBD1 as D (6 bases). With 4 bases removed from V and 4 bases from J, the gap between germline ends came to 11 bases. This CDR3 is built from 13 residues. CDR1 and CDR2 from the germline V gene are SGHDN and FVKESK. As DNA, the CDR3 is TGTGCCAGCAGCCTACTACAGGGATACGAGCAGTACTTC. It translates to CASSLLQGYEQYF.